These 18 T cell receptor beta chains came from one sample sequenced in a study of blood T cell repertoires in COVID-19. The method was immunoSEQ multiplex PCR; TCRdb's version includes in-frame clones alone and lacks a portion of them. The data contain 200,000 to 250,000 clones, more than 75% of them singletons. Input material: peripheral blood. The receptors derive from a woman in her 70s with COVID-19, enrolled during active disease.

The chain uses TRBV7-8 and TRBJ2-3, with 11 positions matching TRBD2. Germline V CDR1 and CDR2: SGHVS, FQNEAQ. The CDR3 has 14 residues. Germline trimming cut 7 bases from V and 6 bases from J; bases unmatched to any gene: 6. CDR3 sequence reads: CASKTSGKADTQYF. DNA of the CDR3: TGTGCCAGCAAGACTAGCGGGAAGGCGGATACGCAGTATTTT. Filled out from reference TRBV7-8 and TRBJ2-3, the complete variable domain reads GAGVSQSPRYKVAKRGQDVALRCDPISGHVSLFWYQQALGQGPEFLTYFQNEAQLDKSGLPSDRFFAERPEGSVSTLKIQRTQQEDSAVYLCASKTSGKADTQYFGPGTRLTVL.

CDR3 nucleotides: TGTGCCAGCAGCTTCTGGACAGGGGGTGATGGCTACACCTTC. Amino acids: CASSFWTGGDGYTF. The chain joins TRBV5-5 to TRBJ1-2; 10 nucleotides match TRBD1. The germline gives CDR1 SGHKS, CDR2 YYEKEE (reference sequence). The junction had 4 bases not matched to a gene; V was cut back by 2 bases and J by 6 bases. CDR3 length: 14 residues.

V is TRBV28 and J is TRBJ1-2, with 10 nucleotides matching TRBD1. CDR3 length: 17 residues. V lost 2 bases, J lost 4 bases, and 10 bases stayed unmatched. Germline loops: CDR1 MDHEN, CDR2 SYDVKM. In DNA form, the CDR3 reads TGTGCCAGCAGTTTAAGACAGGGGGCCGCCGCGACCTATGGCTACACCTTC. Translation gives CASSLRQGAAATYGYTF.

This clone was picked up a small number of times. The J gene is TRBJ2-1, the V gene TRBV12-5, with a weak D call TRBD1 (5 bases). V was cut by 1 base and J by 14 bases, with 24 bases left in between. The CDR3 totals 16 residues. CDR1 LGHNT and CDR2 FRNRAP come from the germline V gene. Here the CDR3 reads CASGLGALGVAESKFF. Here the CDR3 DNA reads TGTGCTAGTGGTTTGGGGGCCCTAGGGGTTGCGGAGTCGAAGTTCTTC.

The chain carries TRBV10-2 and TRBJ1-2; perhaps TRBD1 as D (6 bases). Trimming left V 8 bases short and J 6 bases short, with 19 bases between. The CDR3 runs to 14 residues. CDR1 WSHSY and CDR2 SAAADI come from the germline V gene. CDR3 coding DNA: TGCGCCAGCTCCTTACAGGGTGGCGTCGATGGCTACACCTTC. Translation gives CASSLQGGVDGYTF.

This chain links TRBV5-1 with TRBJ1-1; D remains unclear. The CDR3 loop spans 16 amino acids. Per germline, CDR1 SGHRS and CDR2 YFSETQ. Deletions cut 4 bases from V and 3 bases from J, with 19 bases between. Here the CDR3 DNA reads TGCGCCAGCAGCCCTGACGCATATACTACTTACACTGAAGCTTTCTTT. Amino acid sequence: CASSPDAYTTYTEAFF.

The chain joins TRBV28 to TRBJ1-5; D is possibly TRBD1 (5 bases). In germline, CDR1 is MDHEN, CDR2 SYDVKM. This CDR3 is built from 15 residues. The V end lost 7 bases, the J end lost 3 bases, and 16 bases lay between the germline ends. The CDR3 protein is CASIRSQGLNQPQHF. The CDR3 DNA reads as TGTGCCAGCATCCGTAGCCAGGGTCTCAATCAGCCCCAGCATTTT.

The chain has TRBV2 and TRBJ2-7; D ambiguous. Germline V gives CDR1 SNHLY, CDR2 FYNNEI. Trimming stripped 5 bases from V and 3 bases from J, with 5 bases between. This CDR3 spans 11 amino acids. CDR3 bases: TGTGCCAGCAGTCCCAGCTACGAGCAGTACTTC. This encodes CASSPSYEQYF. The whole variable domain, filled in from reference TRBV2 and TRBJ2-7, reads EPEVTQTPSHQVTQMGQEVILRCVPISNHLYFYWYRQILGQKVEFLVSFYNNEISEKSEIFDDQFSVERPDGSNFTLKIRSTKLEDSAMYFCASSPSYEQYFGPGTRLTVT.

The chain is built from TRBV7-9 and TRBJ2-2, with D maybe TRBD2 (6 bases). Germline V lookup: CDR1 SEHNR, CDR2 FQNEAQ (reference sequence). Trimming removed 4 bases at V and 5 bases at J, with 11 bases between. This CDR3 comprises 14 residues. CDR3 DNA sequence: TGTGCCAGCAGCTCCGACAGCGGGACCGGGGAGCTGTTTTTT. This gives the protein CASSSDSGTGELFF.

The chain carries TRBV18 and TRBJ2-2, with a tentative D call TRBD1 (6 bases). The CDR3 length is 16 residues. Trimming removed 0 bases at V and 4 bases at J, with 12 bases between. The V gene's germline CDR1 is KGHSH and CDR2 LQKENI. CDR3 sequence: CASSPPIRGFTGELFF. The DNA for the CDR3 is TGTGCCAGCTCACCACCGATCAGGGGATTCACCGGGGAGCTGTTTTTT. The variable domain in full, completed from reference TRBV18 and TRBJ2-2, reads NAGVMQNPRHLVRRRGQEARLRCSPMKGHSHVYWYRQLPEEGLKFMVYLQKENIIDESGMPKERFSAEFPKEGPSILRIQQVVRGDSAAYFCASSPPIRGFTGELFFGEGSRLTVL.

The chain recombines TRBV3-1 (or the pseudogene TRBV3-2) with TRBJ2-3; D might be TRBD2 (6 bases). V dropped 2 bases and J dropped 1 base, with 16 bases sitting between them. Germline CDR1 LGHDT, CDR2 YNNKEL (reference sequence). The CDR3 is made up of 17 amino acids. The CDR3 DNA follows: TGTGCCAGCAGCCAATTATTGGAGGGAATCGGCACAGATACGCAGTATTTT. It codes for CASSQLLEGIGTDTQYF.

Details on this clone: A much larger clone lies one base from this, so it may be a read error. The same CDR3 also results from other DNA sequences found in this sample. The rearrangement joins TRBV9 to TRBJ2-5; weak D call: TRBD1 (7 bases). Germline V gene data show CDR1 as SGDLS and CDR2 as YYNGEE. V was clipped by 3 bases and J by 4 bases, with 16 bases between them. CDR3 size: 15 residues. The CDR3, as DNA: TGTGCCAGCAGCGCCAACAGGGGAGCGGGAGAGACCCAGTACTTC. Amino acid sequence: CASSANRGAGETQYF.

The chain has TRBV14 and TRBJ2-2; TRBD1 is a possible D gene (6 bases). Trimming took off 0 bases at V and 7 bases at J, with 15 bases between the two ends. The CDR3 spans 16 residues. Germline CDR1 is SGHDN and CDR2 is FVKESK. The CDR3 is CASSQDLQGIGGELFF. CDR3 nucleotide sequence: TGTGCCAGCAGCCAAGATCTACAGGGTATTGGCGGGGAGCTGTTTTTT.

The rearrangement uses TRBV28 and TRBJ1-5; the D gene is possibly TRBD1 (5 bases). Germline V gene data show CDR1 as MDHEN and CDR2 as SYDVKM. The V and J ends lost 5 bases and 3 bases respectively, with 20 bases between them. This CDR3 is 17 amino acids long. CDR3 region: CASSLRGLTYYNQPQHF. The CDR3, as DNA: TGTGCCAGCAGTCTAAGGGGATTGACATATTACAATCAGCCCCAGCATTTT.

This clone was seen a handful of times. J is TRBJ2-7 and V is TRBV7-2; 10 positions match TRBD2. The trim removed 5 bases at V and 2 bases at J, leaving 9 bases unmatched. CDR1 SGHTA and CDR2 FQGNSA come from the germline V gene. The CDR3 extends over 16 amino acids. DNA for the CDR3: TGTGCCAGCAGCCATCCTAGCGGGAGTACGCCCTACGAGCAGTACTTC. Protein product: CASSHPSGSTPYEQYF.

The V call is TRBV7-2, the J call TRBJ1-6, with a weak D call TRBD1 (5 bases). The germline V gene has CDR1 SGHTA and CDR2 FQGNSA. Trimming shortened V by 1 base and J by 7 bases, and 14 bases separated the two germline ends. CDR3 length: 16 residues. In nucleotides, the CDR3 is TGTGCCAGCAGCTTAGGGATTGCGGGGGGGAATTCACCCCTCCACTTT. Amino acids: CASSLGIAGGNSPLHF. The variable domain in full, with the rest retrieved from reference TRBV7-2 and TRBJ1-6, is GAGVSQSPSNKVTEKGKDVELRCDPISGHTALYWYRQSLGQGLEFLIYFQGNSAPDKSGLPSDRFSAERTGGSVSTLTIQRTQQEDSAVYLCASSLGIAGGNSPLHFGNGTRLTVT.

The rearrangement joins TRBV9 to TRBJ2-5, with a tentative D call TRBD1 (6 bases). Germline CDR1 and CDR2: SGDLS and YYNGEE. The CDR3 runs 15 residues. Trimming took off 0 bases at V and 4 bases at J, with 13 bases between the two ends. CDR3 sequence reads: CASSVEQGLGETQYF. Here the CDR3 DNA reads TGTGCCAGCAGCGTAGAACAGGGCCTGGGAGAGACCCAGTACTTC. Full variable domain (outside the CDR3, taken from reference TRBV9 and TRBJ2-5): DSGVTQTPKHLITATGQRVTLRCSPRSGDLSVYWYQQSLDQGLQFLIQYYNGEERAKGNILERFSAQQFPDLHSELNLSSLELGDSALYFCASSVEQGLGETQYFGPGTRLLVL.

This clone was picked up one time. DNA for the CDR3: TGCGCCAGCAGCCGGACAGGGGCGAACACCGGGGAGCTGTTTTTT. This encodes CASSRTGANTGELFF. The chain links TRBV5-1 to TRBJ2-2; 9 positions agree with TRBD1. V shed 4 bases and J 0 bases; nucleotides not matched to a gene: 1. The CDR3 consists of 15 residues. Per germline, CDR1 SGHRS and CDR2 YFSETQ.